This T cell receptor (beta chain) is drawn from a study of T cells expressing NK-cell markers. Background on the study: Sequencing covered eight donors, seven HCMV-seropositive and one seronegative. Findings and caveats of the study: In a handful of donors, dominant NKG2C+ clonotypes were roughly 1.0-7.5% of CD8+ T cells. Whether expanded NKG2C-expressing T cell clones recognize HCMV is unknown.

This CDR3 is 15 amino acids long. The germline gives CDR1 LGHDT, CDR2 YNNKEL (reference sequence). TCRdb reprocessed the 5' RACE reads, keeping one entry per CDR3 protein, no DNA. The sample yields about 460,000 distinct CDR3 sequences, of which the top ten take up under 1.5%. In the case of this clonotype: What it recognizes is unknown.

The material sequenced was blood T cells: a sorted CD56 or NKG2C T cell subset, CD4+ or CD8+ T cells, or bulk PBMC T cells (not recorded which). V gene TRBV3-1 combines with J gene TRBJ1-3. This TCR was sampled from a woman aged 50 to 60 in good health. CDR3: CASSQVPGSGNTIYF.